This T cell receptor (beta chain) emerged from a study of cytomegalovirus exposure and HLA in healthy donors. Study-wide background: In terms of ancestry, the Caucasian-associated cluster contained roughly four fifths of the roughly 400 genotyped donors. Whole-study findings and limits: Specificity of three CMV-associated chains for CMV antigens was verified in vitro. Productive rates of about 87% or about 30% were seen for most TCR beta V segments in an earlier analysis.

Details on this clone: Its antigen is unidentified.

The PCR was carried out with 60 Vbeta primers and 13 Jbeta primers. Profiling relied on immunoSEQ multiplex PCR, and the TCRdb table lists in-frame clones only, not all of them. The sample has 150,000 to 200,000 clones, 77% seen once; the top ten hold 1.5% to 2%. The V end lost 5 bases, the J end lost 3 bases, and 11 bases lay between the germline ends. The CDR3 is 13 residues long. CDR1 and CDR2 (germline): LNHDA, SQIVND (reference sequence). The clonotype originates from a woman between 25 and 40 years old in good health and CMV-seronegative. The chain recombines TRBV19 with TRBJ2-7, with D perhaps TRBD2 (5 bases). Sample: PBMCs. CDR3 residues: CASSQGRDYEQYF. DNA of the CDR3: TGTGCCAGTAGTCAAGGACGGGACTACGAGCAGTACTTC.